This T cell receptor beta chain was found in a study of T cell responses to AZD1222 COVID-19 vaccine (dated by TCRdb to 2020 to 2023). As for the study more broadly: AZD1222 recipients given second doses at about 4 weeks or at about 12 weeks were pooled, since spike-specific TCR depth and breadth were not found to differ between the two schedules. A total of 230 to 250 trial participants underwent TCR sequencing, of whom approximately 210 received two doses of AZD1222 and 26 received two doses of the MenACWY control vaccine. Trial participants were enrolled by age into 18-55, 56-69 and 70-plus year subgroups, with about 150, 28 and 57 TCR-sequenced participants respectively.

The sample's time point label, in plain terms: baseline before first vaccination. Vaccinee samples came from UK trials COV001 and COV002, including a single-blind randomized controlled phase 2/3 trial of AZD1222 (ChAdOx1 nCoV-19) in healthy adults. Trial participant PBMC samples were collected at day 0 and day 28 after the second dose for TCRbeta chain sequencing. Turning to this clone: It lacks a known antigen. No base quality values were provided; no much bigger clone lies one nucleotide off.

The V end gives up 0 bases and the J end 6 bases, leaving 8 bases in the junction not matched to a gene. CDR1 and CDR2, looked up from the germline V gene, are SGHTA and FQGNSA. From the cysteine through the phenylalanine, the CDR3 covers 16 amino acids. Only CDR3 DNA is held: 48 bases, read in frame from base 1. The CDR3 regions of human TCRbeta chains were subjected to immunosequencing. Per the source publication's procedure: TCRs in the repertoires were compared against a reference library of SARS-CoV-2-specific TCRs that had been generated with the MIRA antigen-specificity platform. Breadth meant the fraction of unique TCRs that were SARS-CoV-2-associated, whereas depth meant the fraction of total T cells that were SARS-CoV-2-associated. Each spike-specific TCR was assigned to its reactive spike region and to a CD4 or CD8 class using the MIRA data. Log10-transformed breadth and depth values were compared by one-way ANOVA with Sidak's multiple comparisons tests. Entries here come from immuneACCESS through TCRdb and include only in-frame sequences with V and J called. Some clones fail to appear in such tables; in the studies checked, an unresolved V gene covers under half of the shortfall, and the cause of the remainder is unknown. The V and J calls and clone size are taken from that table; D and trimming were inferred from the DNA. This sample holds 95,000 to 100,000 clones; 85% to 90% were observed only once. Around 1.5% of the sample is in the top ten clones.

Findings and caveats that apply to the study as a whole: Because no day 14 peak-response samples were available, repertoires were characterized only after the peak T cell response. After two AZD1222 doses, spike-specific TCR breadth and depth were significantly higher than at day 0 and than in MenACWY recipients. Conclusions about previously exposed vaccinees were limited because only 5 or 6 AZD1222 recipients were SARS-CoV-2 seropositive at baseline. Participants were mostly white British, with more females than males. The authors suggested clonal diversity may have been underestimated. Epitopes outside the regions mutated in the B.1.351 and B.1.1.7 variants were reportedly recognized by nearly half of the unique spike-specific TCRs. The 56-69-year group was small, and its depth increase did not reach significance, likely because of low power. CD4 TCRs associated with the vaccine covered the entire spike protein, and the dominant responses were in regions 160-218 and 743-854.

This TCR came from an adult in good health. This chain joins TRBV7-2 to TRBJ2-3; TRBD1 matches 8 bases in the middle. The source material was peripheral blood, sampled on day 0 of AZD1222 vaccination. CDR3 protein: CASSLARQGASDTQYF. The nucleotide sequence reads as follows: TGTGCCAGCAGCTTAGCTCGGCAGGGGGCCTCCGATACGCAGTATTTT.